A selection of T cell receptor beta chains follows, all from one sample in a study of blood T cell repertoires in COVID-19. Clones were sequenced by immunoSEQ multiplex PCR, and TCRdb holds only the in-frame ones, with some missing. The sample includes 25,000 to 35,000 clones, roughly 85% of them seen just once. Specimen: peripheral blood. Source of these receptors: a human donor in a cohort sampled during active COVID-19. CDR3s include the opening cysteine and the closing phenylalanine or tryptophan. A D gene is named only where the DNA matches it firmly. Clone size appears in some rows only: once, few, many, or a class for an expanded clone.

NA	TRBD1	TRBJ1-4	TRBV28	TGTGCCAGCAGTTTACCACGACAGGGCACAGGCGAAAAACTGTTTTTT	CASSLPRQGTGEKLFF
NA	TRBD1	TRBJ2-7	TRBV27	TGTGCCAGCAGTTCCACCCCCGGGACAGGGGACTCCTACGAGCAGTACTTC	CASSSTPGTGDSYEQYF
NA	NA	TRBJ2-1	TRBV13	TGTGCCAGCAGCTTAAGGAGGGTTGAGCAGTTCTTC	CASSLRRVEQFF
NA	NA	TRBJ1-4	TRBV30	TGTGCCTGGGCAGACAGAACTTACCTGTTTTTT	CAWADRTYLFF
NA	NA	TRBJ1-6	TRBV28	TGTGCCAGCAGTTTATTCCCTAAAGGCGGGTCACCCCTCCACTTT	CASSLFPKGGSPLHF
NA	NA	TRBJ2-3	TRBV6-5	TGTGCCAGCAGTTACTCGAGGATAGCGAGGACAGATACGCAGTATTTT	CASSYSRIARTDTQYF
NA	NA	TRBJ1-4	TRBV2	TGTGCCAGCAACGGGTTTCTTAATGAAAAACTGTTTTTT	CASNGFLNEKLFF
NA	TRBD2	TRBJ2-1	TRBV4-2	TGTGCCAGCAGCCAAGGGCTAGCGGAGTTCTACAATGAGCAGTTCTTC	CASSQGLAEFYNEQFF
NA	NA	TRBJ1-5	TRBV27	TGTGCCAGCAGTACAGGGTTGGAGCCCCAGCATTTT	CASSTGLEPQHF
NA	NA	TRBJ2-1	TRBV2	TGTGCCGGCCACCGGGGGCAGTTCTTC	CAGHRGQFF
NA	TRBD2	TRBJ2-5	TRBV7-3	TGTGCCAGCAGCTTAAATAGCGGGAGGGCCGGAGAGACCCAGTACTTC	CASSLNSGRAGETQYF
once	TRBD1	TRBJ1-2	TRBV13	TGTGCCAGCAGCTTGGACAGGGGTGGCCGCTGGGGCTACACCTTC	CASSLDRGGRWGYTF
NA	TRBD1	TRBJ2-5	TRBV7-3	TGTGCCAGCAGCTTGGGACAGCAAGAGACCCAGTACTTC	CASSLGQQETQYF
NA	TRBD1	TRBJ2-5	TRBV10-1	TGCGCCAGCAGTGGGGACAGGATGGAGACCCAGTACTTC	CASSGDRMETQYF
few	TRBD1	TRBJ1-5	TRBV2	TGTGCCAGCAGGGCCGGGACAGGGCCTCAGCCCCAGCATTTT	CASRAGTGPQPQHF
NA	TRBD1	TRBJ1-1	TRBV10-3	TGTGCCATCAGTGAGTCCGCAGGGGGGAACGCTTTCTTT	CAISESAGGNAFF
NA	TRBD2	TRBJ2-1	TRBV9	TGTGCCAGCAGCGAGGGGCTACCGGGACTAGCGGTCTACAATGAGCAGTTCTTC	CASSEGLPGLAVYNEQFF
few	TRBD1	TRBJ1-2	TRBV12-5	TGTGCTAGTGGTTTGGTACAGGGGGATGGCTACACCTTC	CASGLVQGDGYTF
few	NA	TRBJ2-7	TRBV4-2	TGTGCCAGCAGCCCGCCGAGGGGAGGAGGCGAGCAGTACTTC	CASSPPRGGGEQYF
NA	TRBD1	TRBJ2-1	TRBV28	TGTGCCAGCAGTCCCCCCGGGACAGATCATGTGTTCTTC	CASSPPGTDHVFF
NA	NA	TRBJ1-1	TRBV18	TGTGCCAGCTCACCACCCTCCAGACAGACTGAAGCTTTCTTT	CASSPPSRQTEAFF
NA	TRBD1	TRBJ1-5	TRBV5-6	TGTGCCAGCAGCTTGGACAGGGGCCAATCCAATCAGCCCCAGCATTTT	CASSLDRGQSNQPQHF
NA	TRBD2	TRBJ2-3	TRBV11-1	TGTGCCAGCAGCTTAGGAGCGGGGACCCAGGGTACGCAGTATTTT	CASSLGAGTQGTQYF
NA	NA	TRBJ1-2	TRBV29-1	TGCAGCGTTGCACTGTCAGGGGTGGTTGGCTACACCTTC	CSVALSGVVGYTF
NA	NA	TRBJ2-5	TRBV29-1	TGCAGCGTTGACCCGGGGGAGACCCAGTACTTC	CSVDPGETQYF
NA	NA	TRBJ2-3	TRBV28	TGTGCCAGCTCCCTTCCGGCGGCTAGCGCGGATACAGATACGCAGTATTTT	CASSLPAASADTDTQYF
NA	NA	TRBJ2-7	TRBV4-2	TGTGCCAGCAGCCAAGGACTAGGGAACGAGCAGTACTTC	CASSQGLGNEQYF
NA	TRBD1	TRBJ1-1	TRBV6-4	TGTGCCAGCAGGGGACAGGAGAGCACTGAAGCTTTCTTT	CASRGQESTEAFF
NA	TRBD2	TRBJ2-3	TRBV27	TGTGCCAGCAGTCCCTGGGGACTAGCGGGAGGGCCGGGGTCAGATACGCAGTATTTT	CASSPWGLAGGPGSDTQYF
NA	NA	TRBJ2-1	TRBV7-9	TGTGCCAGCAGCCTTCCGGGAACCGTCGGCAATGAGCAGTTCTTC	CASSLPGTVGNEQFF
NA	TRBD2	TRBJ2-7	TRBV6-5	TGTGCCAGCTTTGAGGAGACTAGCGGGGCCTACGAGCAGTACTTC	CASFEETSGAYEQYF
NA	TRBD2	TRBJ2-1	TRBV28	TGTGCCAGCAGTCCCCGACTAGCGGGGTACAATGAGCAGTTCTTC	CASSPRLAGYNEQFF
NA	NA	TRBJ1-1	TRBV10-3	TGTGCCATCAGTGAGTCGGACGGGATAGGCACTGAAGCTTTCTTT	CAISESDGIGTEAFF